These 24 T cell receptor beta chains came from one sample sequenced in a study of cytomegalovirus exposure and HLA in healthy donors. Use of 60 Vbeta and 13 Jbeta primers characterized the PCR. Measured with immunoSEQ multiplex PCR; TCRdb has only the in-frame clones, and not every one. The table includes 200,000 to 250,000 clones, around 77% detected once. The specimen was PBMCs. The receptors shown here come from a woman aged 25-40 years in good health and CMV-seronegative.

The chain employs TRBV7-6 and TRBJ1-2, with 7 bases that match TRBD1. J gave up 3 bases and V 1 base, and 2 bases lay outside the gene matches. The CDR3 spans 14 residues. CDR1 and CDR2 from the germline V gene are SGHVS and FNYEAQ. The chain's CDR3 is CASSLGGTDYGYTF. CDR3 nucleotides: TGTGCCAGCAGCTTAGGAGGGACAGACTATGGCTACACCTTC.

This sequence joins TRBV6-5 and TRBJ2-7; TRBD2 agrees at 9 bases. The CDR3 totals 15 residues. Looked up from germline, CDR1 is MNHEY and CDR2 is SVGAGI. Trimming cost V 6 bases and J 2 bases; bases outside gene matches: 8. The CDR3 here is CASRPGLAMPYEQYF. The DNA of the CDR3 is TGTGCCAGCAGGCCCGGACTAGCGATGCCCTACGAGCAGTACTTC.

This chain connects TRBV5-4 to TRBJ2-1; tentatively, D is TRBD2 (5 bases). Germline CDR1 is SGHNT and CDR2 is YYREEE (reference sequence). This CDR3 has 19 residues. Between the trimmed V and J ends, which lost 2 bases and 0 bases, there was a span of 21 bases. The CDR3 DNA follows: TGTGCCAGCAGCTTTAGGACGAGGGCTCCACCCAGCTCCTACAATGAGCAGTTCTTC. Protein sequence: CASSFRTRAPPSSYNEQFF.

The CDR3 here is CASGAQPTNEKLFF. CDR3 DNA: TGTGCCAGCGGCGCACAGCCAACTAATGAAAAACTGTTTTTT. The rearrangement uses TRBV2 and TRBJ1-4, with no clear D. The CDR3 totals 14 residues. The germline V and J ends were trimmed by 8 bases and 0 bases, with 10 bases remaining between them. Germline CDR1 is SNHLY and CDR2 is FYNNEI.

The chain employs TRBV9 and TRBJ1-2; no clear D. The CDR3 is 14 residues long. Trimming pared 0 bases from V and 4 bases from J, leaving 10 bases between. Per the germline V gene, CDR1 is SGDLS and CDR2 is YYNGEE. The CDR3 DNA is TGTGCCAGCAGCGTAGGAGGGAAAGGCTATGGCTACACCTTC. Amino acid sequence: CASSVGGKGYGYTF.

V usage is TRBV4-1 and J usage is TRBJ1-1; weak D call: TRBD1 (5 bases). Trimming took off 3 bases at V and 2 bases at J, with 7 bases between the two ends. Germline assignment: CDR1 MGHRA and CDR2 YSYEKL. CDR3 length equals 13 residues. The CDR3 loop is CASSHQGNTEAFF. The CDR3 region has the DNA TGCGCCAGCAGCCACCAGGGAAACACTGAAGCTTTCTTT.

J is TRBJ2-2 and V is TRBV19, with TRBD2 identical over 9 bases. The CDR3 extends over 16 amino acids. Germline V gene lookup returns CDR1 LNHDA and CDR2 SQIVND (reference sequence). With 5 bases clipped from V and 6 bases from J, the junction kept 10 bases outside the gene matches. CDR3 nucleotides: TGTGCCAGTAGTCTAGCGGGAATGTTTTTTCCCGGGGAGCTGTTTTTT. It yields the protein CASSLAGMFFPGELFF.

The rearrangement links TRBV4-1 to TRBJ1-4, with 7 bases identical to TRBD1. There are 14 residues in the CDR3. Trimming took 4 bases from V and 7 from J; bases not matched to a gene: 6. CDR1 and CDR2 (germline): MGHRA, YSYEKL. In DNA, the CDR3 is TGCGCCAGCAGCCTCCGACAGGGTTTTGAAAAACTGTTTTTT. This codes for CASSLRQGFEKLFF.

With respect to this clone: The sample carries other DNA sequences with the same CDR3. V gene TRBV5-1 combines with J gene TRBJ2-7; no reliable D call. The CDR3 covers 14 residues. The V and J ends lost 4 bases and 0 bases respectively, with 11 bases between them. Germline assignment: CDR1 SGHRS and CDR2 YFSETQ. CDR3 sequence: CASSLGGGSYEQYF. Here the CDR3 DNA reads TGCGCCAGCAGCCTTGGCGGCGGCTCCTACGAGCAGTACTTC.

The CDR3 loop is CASSQRGGESGANVLTF. CDR3 bases: TGTGCCAGCAGCCAAAGGGGAGGGGAGTCTGGGGCCAACGTCCTGACTTTC. The chain has TRBV4-2 and TRBJ2-6; the match to TRBD2 covers 7 bases. Germline trimming cut 2 bases from V and 1 base from J; bases unmatched to any gene: 5. The CDR3 loop spans 17 amino acids. CDR1 LGHNA and CDR2 YNFKEQ come from the germline V gene.

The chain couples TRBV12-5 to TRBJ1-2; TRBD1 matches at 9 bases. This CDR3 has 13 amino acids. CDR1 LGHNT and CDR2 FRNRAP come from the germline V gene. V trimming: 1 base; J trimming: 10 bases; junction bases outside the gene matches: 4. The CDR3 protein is CASGLDQQGAYTF. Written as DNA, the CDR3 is TGTGCTAGTGGTTTGGATCAACAGGGGGCCTACACCTTC.

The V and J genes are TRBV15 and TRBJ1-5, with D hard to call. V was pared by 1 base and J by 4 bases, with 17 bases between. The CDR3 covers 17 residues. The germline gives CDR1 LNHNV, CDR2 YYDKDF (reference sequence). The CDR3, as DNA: TGTGCCACCAGCAGAGCATCAGGAAGACAAAAAAATCAGCCCCAGCATTTT. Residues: CATSRASGRQKNQPQHF.

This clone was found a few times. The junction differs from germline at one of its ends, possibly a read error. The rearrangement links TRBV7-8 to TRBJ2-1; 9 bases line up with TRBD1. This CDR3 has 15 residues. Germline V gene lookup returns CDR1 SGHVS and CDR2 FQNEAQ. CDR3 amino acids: CASSLDRGSHNEQFF. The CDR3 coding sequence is TGTGCCAGCAGCCTGGACAGGGGCTCCCACAATGAGCAGTTCTTC.

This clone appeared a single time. The CDR3 loop is CASRRRDTEAFF. CDR3 in DNA: TGTGCCAGCAGGAGGCGGGACACTGAAGCTTTCTTT. This chain joins TRBV6-5 and TRBJ1-1; no firm D call. Trimming left V 6 bases short and J 3 bases short, with 8 bases between. The CDR3 loop spans 12 amino acids. Per germline, CDR1 MNHEY and CDR2 SVGAGI.

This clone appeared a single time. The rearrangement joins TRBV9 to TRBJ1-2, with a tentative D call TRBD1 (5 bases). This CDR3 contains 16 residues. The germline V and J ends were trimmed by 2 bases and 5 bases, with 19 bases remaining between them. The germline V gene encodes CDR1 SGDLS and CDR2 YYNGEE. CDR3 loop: CASSVEVTVRGYGYTF. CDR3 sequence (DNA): TGTGCCAGCAGCGTGGAAGTGACAGTTCGAGGTTATGGCTACACCTTC.

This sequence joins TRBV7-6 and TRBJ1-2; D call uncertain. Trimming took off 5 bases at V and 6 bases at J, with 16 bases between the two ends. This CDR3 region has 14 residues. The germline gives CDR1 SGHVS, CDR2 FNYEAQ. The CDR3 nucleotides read TGTGCCAGCAGCAGAGGGAGGGCTGGCGATGGCTACACCTTC. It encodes CASSRGRAGDGYTF.

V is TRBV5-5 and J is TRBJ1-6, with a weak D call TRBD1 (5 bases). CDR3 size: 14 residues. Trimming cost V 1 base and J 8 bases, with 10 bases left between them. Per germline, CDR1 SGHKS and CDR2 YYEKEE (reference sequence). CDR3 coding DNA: TGTGCCAGCAGCTTGACAGGTCCCTATTCACCCCTCCACTTT. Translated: CASSLTGPYSPLHF.

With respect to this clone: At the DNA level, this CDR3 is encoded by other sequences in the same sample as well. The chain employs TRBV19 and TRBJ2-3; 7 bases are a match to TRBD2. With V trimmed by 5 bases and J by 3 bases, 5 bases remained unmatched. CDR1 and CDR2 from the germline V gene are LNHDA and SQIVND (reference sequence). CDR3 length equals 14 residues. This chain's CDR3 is CASSFRRGTDTQYF. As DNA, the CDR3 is TGTGCCAGTAGTTTCAGGCGGGGGACAGATACGCAGTATTTT.

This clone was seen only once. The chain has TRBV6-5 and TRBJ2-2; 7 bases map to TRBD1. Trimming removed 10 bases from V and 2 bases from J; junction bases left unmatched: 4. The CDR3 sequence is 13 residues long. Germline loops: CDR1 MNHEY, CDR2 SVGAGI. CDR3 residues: CATRQGNTGELFF. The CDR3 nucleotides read TGTGCCACCAGACAGGGCAACACCGGGGAGCTGTTTTTT.

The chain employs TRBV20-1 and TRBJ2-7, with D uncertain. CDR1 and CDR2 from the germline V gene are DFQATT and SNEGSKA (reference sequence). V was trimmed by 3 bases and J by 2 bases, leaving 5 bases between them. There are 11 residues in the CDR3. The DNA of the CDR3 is TGCAGTGCTAGTCACACCTACGAGCAGTACTTC. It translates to CSASHTYEQYF.

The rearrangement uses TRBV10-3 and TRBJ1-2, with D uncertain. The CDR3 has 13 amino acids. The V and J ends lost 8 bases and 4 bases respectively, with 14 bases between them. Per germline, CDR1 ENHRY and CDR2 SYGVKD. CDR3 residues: CAIPPPGGYGYTF. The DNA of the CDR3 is TGTGCCATCCCTCCCCCCGGAGGCTATGGCTACACCTTC.

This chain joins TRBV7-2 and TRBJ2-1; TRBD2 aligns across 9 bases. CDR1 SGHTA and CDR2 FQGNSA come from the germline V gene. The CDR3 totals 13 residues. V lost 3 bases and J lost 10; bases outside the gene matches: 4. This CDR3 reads CASSLREGREQFF. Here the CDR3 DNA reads TGTGCCAGCAGCTTGCGGGAGGGTAGGGAGCAGTTCTTC.

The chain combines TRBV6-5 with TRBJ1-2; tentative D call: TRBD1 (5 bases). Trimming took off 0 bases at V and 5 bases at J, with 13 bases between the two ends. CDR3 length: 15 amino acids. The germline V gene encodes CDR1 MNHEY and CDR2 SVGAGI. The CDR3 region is CASSYSMVGGYGYTF. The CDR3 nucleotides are TGTGCCAGCAGTTACTCGATGGTCGGGGGTTATGGCTACACCTTC.

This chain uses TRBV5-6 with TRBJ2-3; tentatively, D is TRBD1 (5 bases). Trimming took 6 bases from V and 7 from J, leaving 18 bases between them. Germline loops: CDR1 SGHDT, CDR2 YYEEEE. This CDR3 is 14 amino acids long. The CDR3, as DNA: TGTGCCAGCACCCAGGGCTCCCTTCCTCATACGCAGTATTTT. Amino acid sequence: CASTQGSLPHTQYF.